This T cell receptor (beta chain) comes out of a study of T cell clones after liver transplantation. Study in general: Third-party-reactive TCRbeta sequences from pre-transplant mixed lymphocyte reactions served as antigen-independent comparators.

Broader study findings: The donor-reactive repertoire was only partly measurable in two subjects, lacking donor cells.

Here immunoSEQ multiplex PCR was the method, and the copy in TCRdb shows in-frame clones only, minus some. This table holds several thousand clones, over 40% found once. Sequencing of dividing CFSE-low cells from the MLR defined alloreactive TCRbeta sequences. Stimulators were graft donor PBMCs, splenocytes, lymph-node cells, or third-party PBMCs for pre-transplant recipient cells. Within the sample, this clone is medium-sized. Its cognate antigen is unknown. The receptor was derived from a human patient who received a liver transplant. A share of the T cells may be of graft donor origin. Sample: CD4+ T cells from cultured PBMCs.

CDR3 in amino acids: CASSRGTSGQETQYF. The CDR3 DNA reads as TGTGCCAGCAGCCGAGGGACTAGCGGGCAAGAGACCCAGTACTTC. This chain joins TRBV5-4 and TRBJ2-5, with 12 nucleotides matching TRBD2. Looked up from germline, CDR1 is SGHNT and CDR2 is YYREEE (reference sequence). This CDR3 has 15 amino acids. J gave up 2 bases and V 4 bases, and 3 bases lay outside the gene matches.